A single sample gave rise to the 7 T cell receptor beta chains below, sequenced in a study of identical twins. TCRdb reprocessed the 5' RACE reads via MiXCR and lists one record per CDR3 protein. The table lists 250,000 or so distinct CDR3 sequences, about 8.9% of them singletons. These data also formed part of another study, on yellow fever vaccine responses in identical twins.

Specimen: CD8+ T cells sorted from blood. The receptor source for this set is a woman in her late teens or twenties in good health.

This clonotype was picked up a small number of times. The chain recombines TRBV20-1 with TRBJ2-5; D is unresolved. The CDR3 is 10 amino acids. From germline, CDR1 is DFQATT and CDR2 SNEGSKA (reference sequence). V lost 6 bases, J lost 4 bases, and 6 bases lay in between. Here the CDR3 DNA reads TGCAGTGCGGTGGTAGAGACCCAGTACTTC. It encodes CSAVVETQYF.

The chain employs TRBV5-6 and TRBJ2-7; 8 nucleotides agree with TRBD1. Germline V gene lookup returns CDR1 SGHDT and CDR2 YYEEEE. The junction had 9 bases not matched to a gene; V was cut back by 4 bases and J by 0 bases. The CDR3 is 16 residues long. The CDR3: CASSLYAGGASYEQYF. CDR3 bases: TGTGCCAGCAGCCTATACGCAGGGGGCGCCTCCTACGAGCAGTACTTC.

This clonotype showed up just a few times. This chain joins TRBV4-3 and TRBJ2-1; D may be TRBD1 (6 bases). Germline assignment: CDR1 LGHNA and CDR2 YSLEER. The V end lost 0 bases, the J end lost 7 bases, and 13 bases lay between the germline ends. This CDR3 is built from 15 residues. In DNA, the CDR3 is TGCGCCAGCAGCCAAGATAGTTTTAGGGGGAATGAGCAGTTCTTC. It encodes CASSQDSFRGNEQFF.

This chain uses TRBV5-1 with TRBJ2-7; possibly TRBD2 for D (6 bases). The CDR3 covers 14 residues. The germline CDR1 and CDR2 sequences are SGHRS and YFSETQ. V was trimmed by 7 bases and J by 3 bases, leaving 17 bases between them. This CDR3 reads CASSNRDWSYEQYF. The CDR3 bases are TGCGCCAGCTCCAACCGGGACTGGAGCTACGAGCAGTACTTC.

In this sample, this clonotype turned up many times. The chain uses TRBV10-3 and TRBJ1-5; 7 nucleotides align to TRBD1. The CDR3 covers 14 residues. From germline, CDR1 is ENHRY and CDR2 SYGVKD. After removal of 0 bases from V and 6 bases from J, the junction contained 2 bases not matched to a gene. DNA for the CDR3: TGTGCCATCAGTGAGTCAGACAGGGTTCAGCCCCAGCATTTT. This encodes CAISESDRVQPQHF.

This clonotype was observed at least ten times. The chain carries TRBV4-1 and TRBJ2-1; 8 bases are shared with TRBD2. Germline assignment: CDR1 MGHRA and CDR2 YSYEKL. The CDR3 runs 16 residues. V lost 0 bases, J lost 8 bases, and 9 bases stayed unmatched. CDR3 nucleotide sequence: TGCGCCAGCAGCCAAGAAAGACTAGCGTCCTGGGATGAGCAGTTCTTC. Its translation is CASSQERLASWDEQFF.

This clonotype was counted only a few times. This chain links TRBV7-8 with TRBJ2-1; weak D call: TRBD1 (6 bases). The germline gives CDR1 SGHVS, CDR2 FQNEAQ. The CDR3 has 13 residues. V lost 3 bases and J 5 bases, leaving 8 bases between the germline ends. This CDR3 reads CASSFRGHNEQFF. CDR3 DNA sequence: TGTGCCAGCAGCTTCAGGGGTCACAATGAGCAGTTCTTC.